The 7 T cell receptor beta chains in this list originate from one sample, sequenced in a study of CD8 T cells in Susac syndrome. With random hexamers, reverse transcription was performed on about 0.5 to 1 ug of RNA. MiXCR was run by TCRdb on the immunoSEQ multiplex PCR reads, yielding one entry per CDR3 protein. The sample includes 350,000 to 550,000 distinct CDR3 sequences, approximately 85% of them seen just once. The specimen sequenced was CD8+ T cells from PBMCs. The receptors here all came from a human donor with multiple sclerosis.

V and J are TRBV29-1 and TRBJ2-7; possible D gene TRBD1, 6 bases. This CDR3 spans 15 amino acids. V was clipped by 4 bases and J by 3 bases, with 19 bases between them. CDR1 is SQVTM, CDR2 ANQGSEA, per germline. The chain's CDR3 is CSVGLGQGSLYEQYF. The CDR3 nucleotides read TGCAGCGTTGGACTGGGGCAGGGGTCCCTCTACGAGCAGTACTTC.

The rearrangement links TRBV5-4 to TRBJ1-2; D not certain. The CDR3 consists of 14 residues. The V gene lost 0 bases and the J gene lost 6 bases, with 12 bases spanning the gap. Germline CDR1 reads SGHNT; CDR2 reads YYREEE (reference sequence). The CDR3 nucleotides are TGTGCCAGCAGCTTGGCATCCGGGATCGATGGCTACACCTTC. Protein sequence: CASSLASGIDGYTF.

V usage is TRBV13 and J usage is TRBJ1-1, with D unresolved. V was cut by 4 bases and J by 4 bases, with 22 bases left in between. CDR1 and CDR2 (germline): PRHDT, FYEKMQ (reference sequence). The CDR3 consists of 17 residues. The CDR3 is CASSSLPPSGQSTEAFF. CDR3 DNA sequence: TGTGCCAGCAGCTCCCTGCCCCCCTCGGGCCAGAGCACTGAAGCTTTCTTT.

This rearrangement joins TRBV29-1 to TRBJ2-7, with 9 bases lining up with TRBD1. The CDR3 is 16 residues long. V was clipped by 2 bases and J by 4 bases; unmatched bases: 12. Germline loops: CDR1 SQVTM, CDR2 ANQGSEA. The chain's CDR3 is CSVESRGQGSGYEQYF. The CDR3 DNA reads TGCAGCGTTGAAAGTAGGGGACAGGGTTCTGGTTACGAGCAGTACTTC.

The chain is built from TRBV6-2 or TRBV6-3 and TRBJ1-1, with D uncertain. CDR3 length equals 13 residues. Per germline, CDR1 MNHEY and CDR2 SVGEGT. V lost 4 bases, J lost 1 base, and 7 bases lay in between. CDR3 in amino acids: CASSSIGNTEAFF. As DNA, the CDR3 is TGTGCCAGCAGTTCCATAGGGAACACTGAAGCTTTCTTT.

The genes are TRBV28 and TRBJ2-7; D is unclear. The V end was cut by 7 bases, the J end by 6 bases, with 10 bases between. CDR1 MDHEN and CDR2 SYDVKM come from the germline V gene. The CDR3 consists of 11 residues. CDR3 nucleotides: TGTGCCAGCACCCTACGAGGCGAGCAGTACTTC. Its protein product is CASTLRGEQYF.

V gene TRBV6-5 combines with J gene TRBJ1-1; unclear D gene. CDR3 length: 13 residues. Germline V gene data show CDR1 as MNHEY and CDR2 as SVGAGI. The V end was cut by 5 bases, the J end by 0 bases, with 7 bases between. Here the CDR3 DNA reads TGTGCCAGCAGTAACGGTATGAACACTGAAGCTTTCTTT. Translated: CASSNGMNTEAFF.